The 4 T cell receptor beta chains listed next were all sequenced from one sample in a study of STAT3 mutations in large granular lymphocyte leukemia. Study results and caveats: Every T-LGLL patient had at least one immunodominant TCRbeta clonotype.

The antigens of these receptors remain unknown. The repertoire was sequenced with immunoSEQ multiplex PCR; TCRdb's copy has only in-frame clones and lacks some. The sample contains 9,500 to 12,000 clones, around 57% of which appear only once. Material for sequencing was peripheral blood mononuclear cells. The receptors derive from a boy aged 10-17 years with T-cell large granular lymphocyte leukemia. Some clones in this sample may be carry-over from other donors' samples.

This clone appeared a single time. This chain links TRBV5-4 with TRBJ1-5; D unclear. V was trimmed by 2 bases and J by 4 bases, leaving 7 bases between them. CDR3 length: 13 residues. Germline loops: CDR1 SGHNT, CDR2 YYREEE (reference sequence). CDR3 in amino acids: CASSFWGNQPQHF. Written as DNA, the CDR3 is TGTGCCAGCAGCTTTTGGGGTAATCAGCCCCAGCATTTT.

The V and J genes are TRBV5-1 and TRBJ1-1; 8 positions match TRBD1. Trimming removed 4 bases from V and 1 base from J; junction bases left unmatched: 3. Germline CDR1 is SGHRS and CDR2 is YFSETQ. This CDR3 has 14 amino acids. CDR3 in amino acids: CASSVGQGNTEAFF. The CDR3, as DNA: TGCGCCAGCAGCGTTGGACAGGGGAACACTGAAGCTTTCTTT.

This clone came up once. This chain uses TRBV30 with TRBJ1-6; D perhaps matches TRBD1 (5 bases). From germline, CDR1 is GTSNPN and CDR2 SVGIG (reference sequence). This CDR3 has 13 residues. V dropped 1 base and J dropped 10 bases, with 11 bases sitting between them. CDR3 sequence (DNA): TGTGCCTGGAGTGAAAGGGGCCGCTCACCCCTCCACTTT. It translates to CAWSERGRSPLHF.

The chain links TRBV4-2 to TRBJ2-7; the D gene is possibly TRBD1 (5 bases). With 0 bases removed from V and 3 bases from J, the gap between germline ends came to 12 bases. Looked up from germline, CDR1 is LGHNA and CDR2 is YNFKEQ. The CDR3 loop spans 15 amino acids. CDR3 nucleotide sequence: TGTGCCAGCAGCCAAGACAGGGCCCCCCGCTACGAGCAGTACTTC. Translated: CASSQDRAPRYEQYF.